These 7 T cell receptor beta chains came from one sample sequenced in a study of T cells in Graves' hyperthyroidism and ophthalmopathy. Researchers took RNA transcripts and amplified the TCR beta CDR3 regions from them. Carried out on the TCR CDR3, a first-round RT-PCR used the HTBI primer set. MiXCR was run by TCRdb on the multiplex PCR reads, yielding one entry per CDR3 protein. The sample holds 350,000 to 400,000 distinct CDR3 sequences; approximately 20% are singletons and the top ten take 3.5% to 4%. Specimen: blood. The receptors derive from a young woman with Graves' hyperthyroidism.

The CDR3 DNA follows: TGTGCCATACGAACAGCGAACTATGGCTACACCTTC. The encoded protein is CAIRTANYGYTF. The chain carries TRBV7-9 and TRBJ1-2; no clear D. V was pared by 10 bases and J by 2 bases, with 11 bases between. The CDR3 consists of 12 residues. Per the germline V gene, CDR1 is SEHNR and CDR2 is FQNEAQ (reference sequence).

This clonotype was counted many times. CDR3 region: CASSHVGGSLYEQYF. CDR3 bases: TGTGCCAGCAGCCACGTGGGGGGTTCCCTCTACGAGCAGTACTTC. The chain carries TRBV3-1 and TRBJ2-7; perhaps TRBD2 as D (6 bases). CDR1 LGHDT and CDR2 YNNKEL come from the germline V gene (reference sequence). Trimming removed 3 bases from V and 3 bases from J, with 15 bases in between. This CDR3 has 15 amino acids.

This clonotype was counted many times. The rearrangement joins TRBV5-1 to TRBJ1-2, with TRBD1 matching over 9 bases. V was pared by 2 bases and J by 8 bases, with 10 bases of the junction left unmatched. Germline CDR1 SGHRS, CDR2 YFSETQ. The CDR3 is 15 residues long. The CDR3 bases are TGCGCCAGCAGCTTAAGGGACAGGGTAGTTGGCGGCTACACCTTC. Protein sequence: CASSLRDRVVGGYTF.

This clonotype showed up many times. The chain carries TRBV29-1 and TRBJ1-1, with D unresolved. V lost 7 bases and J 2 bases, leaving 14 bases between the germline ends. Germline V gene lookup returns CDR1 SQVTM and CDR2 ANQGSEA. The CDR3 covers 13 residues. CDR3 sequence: CSGESSPNTEAFF. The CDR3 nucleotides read TGCAGCGGGGAGAGTTCTCCAAACACTGAAGCTTTCTTT. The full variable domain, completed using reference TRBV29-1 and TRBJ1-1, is SAVISQKPSRDICQRGTSLTIQCQVDSQVTMMFWYRQQPGQSLTLIATANQGSEATYESGFVIDKFPISRPNLTFSTLTVSNMSPEDSSIYLCSGESSPNTEAFFGQGTRLTVV.

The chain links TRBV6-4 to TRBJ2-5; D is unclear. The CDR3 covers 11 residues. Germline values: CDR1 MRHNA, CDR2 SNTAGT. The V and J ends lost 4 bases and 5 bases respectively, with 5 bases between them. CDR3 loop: CASSGSETQYF. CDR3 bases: TGTGCCAGCAGTGGAAGCGAGACCCAGTACTTC.

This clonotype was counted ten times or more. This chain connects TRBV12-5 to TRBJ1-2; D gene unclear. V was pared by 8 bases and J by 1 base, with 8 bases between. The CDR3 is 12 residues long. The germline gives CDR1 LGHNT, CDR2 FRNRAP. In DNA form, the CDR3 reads TGTGCTAGTTGCCGAGATAACTATGGCTACACCTTC. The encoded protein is CASCRDNYGYTF.

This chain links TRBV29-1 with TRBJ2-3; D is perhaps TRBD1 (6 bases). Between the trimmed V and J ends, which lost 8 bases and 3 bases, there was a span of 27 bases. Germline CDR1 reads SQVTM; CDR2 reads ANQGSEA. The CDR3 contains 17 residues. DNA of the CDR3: TGCAGCTCCCAAGAGGGCAGGGGAAGGGTTTGGACAGATACGCAGTATTTT. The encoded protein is CSSQEGRGRVWTDTQYF.